Each of the 10 T cell receptor beta chains below was sequenced from the same sample in a study of Ad26.COV2.S vaccination and SARS-CoV-2 variants. The treatment here: roughly 19 received Ad26.COV2.S at low or high dose, single or two shots; about 5 received placebo; per-sample allocation not given. Following the first vaccine or placebo injection, samples were taken on day 63. Some clones are missing from TCRdb's copy, which holds only in-frame ones; the method was immunoSEQ multiplex PCR. The sample lists about 680,000 clones, roughly 90% occurring once. This specimen was peripheral blood, taken in a trial of Ad26.COV2.S vaccine versus placebo. Receptors originate from a person aged 18-65 years who received the Ad26.COV2.S COVID-19 vaccine or a placebo.

This chain links TRBV7-9 with TRBJ1-6; 9 bases agree with TRBD1. V lost 6 bases to trimming and J lost 1 base; unmatched junction nucleotides: 1. The germline gives CDR1 SEHNR, CDR2 FQNEAQ (reference sequence). The CDR3 consists of 15 residues. The CDR3: CASSDRGSYNSPLHF. DNA of the CDR3: TGTGCCAGCAGTGACAGGGGGTCCTATAATTCACCCCTCCACTTT.

The chain has TRBV6-5 and TRBJ2-4; D may correspond to TRBD1 or TRBD2 (5 bases each). The CDR3 length is 14 residues. Germline V gene sequence: CDR1 MNHEY, CDR2 SVGAGI. With 2 bases removed from V and 8 bases from J, the gap between germline ends came to 13 bases. The CDR3 DNA reads as TGTGCCAGCAGTTACGGCGAGAGGGGTGACATTCAGTACTTC. Its protein is CASSYGERGDIQYF.

The chain recombines TRBV29-1 with TRBJ2-1; 10 positions match TRBD2. Germline lookup yields CDR1 SQVTM and CDR2 ANQGSEA. The CDR3 totals 13 residues. The J segment lost 7 bases and the V segment lost 5 bases, leaving 5 bases of the junction unmatched. The CDR3: CSVQGLAVNEQFF. In DNA form, the CDR3 reads TGCAGCGTTCAAGGACTAGCGGTGAATGAGCAGTTCTTC.

The CDR3 bases are TGTGCCAGCAGCGTTGGACAGGGCTCCGAGCAGTACTTC. Amino acid sequence: CASSVGQGSEQYF. The chain joins TRBV6-5 to TRBJ2-7; 8 bases fit TRBD1. CDR1 and CDR2 (germline): MNHEY, SVGAGI. The CDR3 is 13 amino acids. V was pared by 6 bases and J by 6 bases, with 7 bases of the junction left unmatched.

This chain joins TRBV18 and TRBJ1-5, with D unresolved. The CDR3 is made up of 13 amino acids. The germline V gene encodes CDR1 KGHSH and CDR2 LQKENI. Trimming cost V 3 bases and J 5 bases, with 8 bases left between them. CDR3 in DNA: TGTGCCAGCTCACCCGCTAAAGATCAGCCCCAGCATTTT. Its protein is CASSPAKDQPQHF.

The chain employs TRBV7-9 and TRBJ1-6; D remains unclear. Germline assignment: CDR1 SEHNR and CDR2 FQNEAQ (reference sequence). The CDR3 has 14 amino acids. The V end lost 5 bases, the J end lost 6 bases, and 11 bases lay between the germline ends. The CDR3 coding sequence is TGTGCCAGCAGCGTGGGAGGGCTTAATTCACCCCTCCACTTT. This codes for CASSVGGLNSPLHF.

This chain connects TRBV27 to TRBJ1-6, with D perhaps TRBD1 (6 bases). CDR1 MNHEY and CDR2 SMNVEV come from the germline V gene (reference sequence). V was shortened by 8 bases and J by 10 bases, with 15 bases between the two germline ends. This CDR3 region has 13 residues. The CDR3 protein is CASRAAGVSPLHF. CDR3 nucleotide sequence: TGTGCCAGCCGGGCGGCAGGGGTGTCACCCCTCCACTTT.

The J gene is TRBJ2-4, the V gene TRBV7-9; no clear D gene. The CDR3 has 16 residues. Germline CDR1 SEHNR, CDR2 FQNEAQ (reference sequence). V lost 1 base to trimming and J lost 0 bases, with 10 bases between them. The CDR3 spells CASSLGAGLAKNIQYF. CDR3 DNA sequence: TGTGCCAGCAGCTTAGGAGCTGGCTTAGCCAAAAACATTCAGTACTTC.

This CDR3 is CASRVGTTNTGELFF. The CDR3 DNA reads as TGTGCCAGCAGGGTAGGGACAACAAACACCGGGGAGCTGTTTTTT. V usage is TRBV3-1 (or the pseudogene TRBV3-2) and J usage is TRBJ2-2; the D gene is possibly TRBD1 (6 bases). The CDR3 is 15 amino acids. Germline lookup yields CDR1 LGHDT and CDR2 YNNKEL (reference sequence). V was trimmed by 6 bases and J by 2 bases, leaving 13 bases between them.

This clone was counted a single time. The J gene is TRBJ2-7, the V gene TRBV5-1; possible D gene TRBD2, 5 bases. Germline V gives CDR1 SGHRS, CDR2 YFSETQ. CDR3 length equals 14 residues. The V end was cut by 0 bases, the J end by 3 bases, with 10 bases between. CDR3: CASSLGPGIYEQYF. In DNA form, the CDR3 reads TGCGCCAGCAGCTTGGGACCGGGGATCTACGAGCAGTACTTC.